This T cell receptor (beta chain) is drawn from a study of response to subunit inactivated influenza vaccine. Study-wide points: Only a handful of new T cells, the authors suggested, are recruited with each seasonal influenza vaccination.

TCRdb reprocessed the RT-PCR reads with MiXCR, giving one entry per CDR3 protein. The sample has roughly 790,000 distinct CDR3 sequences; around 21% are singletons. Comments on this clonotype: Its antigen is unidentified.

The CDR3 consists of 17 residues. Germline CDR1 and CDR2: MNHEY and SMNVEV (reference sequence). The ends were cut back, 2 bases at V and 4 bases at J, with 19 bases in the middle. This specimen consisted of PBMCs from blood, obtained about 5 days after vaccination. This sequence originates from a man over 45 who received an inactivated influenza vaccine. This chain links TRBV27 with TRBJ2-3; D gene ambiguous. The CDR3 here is CASSLTWQRSRSDTQYF. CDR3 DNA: TGTGCCAGCAGTTTAACGTGGCAGCGATCGAGGTCAGATACGCAGTATTTT.